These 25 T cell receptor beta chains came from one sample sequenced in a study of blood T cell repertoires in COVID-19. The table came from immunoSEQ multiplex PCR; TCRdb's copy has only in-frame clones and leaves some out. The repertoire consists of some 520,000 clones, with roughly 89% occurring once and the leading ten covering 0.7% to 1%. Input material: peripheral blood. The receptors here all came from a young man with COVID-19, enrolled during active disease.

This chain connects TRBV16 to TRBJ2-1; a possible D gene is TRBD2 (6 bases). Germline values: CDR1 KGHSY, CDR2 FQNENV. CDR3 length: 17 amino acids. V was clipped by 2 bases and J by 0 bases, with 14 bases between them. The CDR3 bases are TGTGCCAGCAGCCAACACGGGAGTCTATCCTCCTACAATGAGCAGTTCTTC. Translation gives CASSQHGSLSSYNEQFF.

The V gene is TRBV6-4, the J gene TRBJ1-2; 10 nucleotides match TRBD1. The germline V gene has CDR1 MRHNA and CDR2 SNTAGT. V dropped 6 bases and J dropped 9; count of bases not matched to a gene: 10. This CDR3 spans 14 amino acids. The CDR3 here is CASRPGQGPHSYTF. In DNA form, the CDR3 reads TGTGCCAGCAGGCCGGGACAGGGGCCGCATAGCTACACCTTC.

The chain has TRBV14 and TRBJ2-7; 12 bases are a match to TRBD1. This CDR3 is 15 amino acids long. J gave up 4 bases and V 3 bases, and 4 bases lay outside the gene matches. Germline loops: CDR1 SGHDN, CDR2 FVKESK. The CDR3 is CASSHPGQGAYEQYF. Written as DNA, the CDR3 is TGTGCCAGCAGCCATCCGGGACAGGGGGCTTACGAGCAGTACTTC. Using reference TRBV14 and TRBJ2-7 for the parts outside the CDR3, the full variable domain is EAGVTQFPSHSVIEKGQTVTLRCDPISGHDNLYWYRRVMGKEIKFLLHFVKESKQDESGMPNNRFLAERTGGTYSTLKVQPAELEDSGVYFCASSHPGQGAYEQYFGPGTRLTVT.

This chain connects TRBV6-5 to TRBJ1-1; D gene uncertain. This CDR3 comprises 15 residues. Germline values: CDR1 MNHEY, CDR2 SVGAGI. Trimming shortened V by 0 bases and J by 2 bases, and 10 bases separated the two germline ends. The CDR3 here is CASSYSRRVNTEAFF. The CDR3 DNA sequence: TGTGCCAGCAGTTACTCGCGTAGAGTTAACACTGAAGCTTTCTTT.

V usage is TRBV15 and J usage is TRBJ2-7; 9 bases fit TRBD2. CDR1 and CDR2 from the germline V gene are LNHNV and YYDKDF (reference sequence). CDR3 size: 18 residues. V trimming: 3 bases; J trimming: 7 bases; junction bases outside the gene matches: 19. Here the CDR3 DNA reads TGTGCCACCAGCAGCCACTACTCGGCCCGCGGGGGGGCCGGTGAGCAGTACTTC. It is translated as CATSSHYSARGGAGEQYF. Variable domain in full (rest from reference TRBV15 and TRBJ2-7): DAMVIQNPRYQVTQFGKPVTLSCSQTLNHNVMYWYQQKSSQAPKLLFHYYDKDFNNEADTPDNFQSRRPNTSFCFLDIRSPGLGDTAMYLCATSSHYSARGGAGEQYFGPGTRLTVT.

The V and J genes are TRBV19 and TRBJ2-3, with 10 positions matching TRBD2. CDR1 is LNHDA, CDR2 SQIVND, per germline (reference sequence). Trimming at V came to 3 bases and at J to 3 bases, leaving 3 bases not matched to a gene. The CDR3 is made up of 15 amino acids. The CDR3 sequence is CASSIQAGGTDTQYF. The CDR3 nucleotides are TGTGCCAGTAGTATCCAAGCGGGGGGGACAGATACGCAGTATTTT.

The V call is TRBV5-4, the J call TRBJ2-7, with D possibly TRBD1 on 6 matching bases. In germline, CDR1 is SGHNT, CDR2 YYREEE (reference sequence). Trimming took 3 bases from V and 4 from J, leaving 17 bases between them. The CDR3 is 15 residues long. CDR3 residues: CASSSKGGSDYEQYF. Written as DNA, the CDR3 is TGTGCCAGCAGCTCCAAAGGGGGAAGTGATTACGAGCAGTACTTC.

The CDR3 loop is CASSRSGRADTGELFF. Written as DNA, the CDR3 is TGTGCCAGCAGTAGGAGCGGGAGGGCCGACACCGGGGAGCTGTTTTTT. This rearrangement joins TRBV6-4 to TRBJ2-2; 10 bases align to TRBD2. Trimming cost V 5 bases and J 3 bases; bases outside gene matches: 6. The germline CDR1 and CDR2 sequences are MRHNA and SNTAGT. CDR3 length: 16 residues.

In DNA form, the CDR3 reads TGTGCCAGCAGCTTGGGCGCGGGGGTCCAAGAGACCCAGTACTTC. Amino acid sequence: CASSLGAGVQETQYF. The chain recombines TRBV7-6 with TRBJ2-5, with 7 positions matching TRBD2. J gave up 1 base and V 3 bases, and 5 bases lay outside the gene matches. The CDR3 loop spans 15 amino acids. From germline, CDR1 is SGHVS and CDR2 FNYEAQ.

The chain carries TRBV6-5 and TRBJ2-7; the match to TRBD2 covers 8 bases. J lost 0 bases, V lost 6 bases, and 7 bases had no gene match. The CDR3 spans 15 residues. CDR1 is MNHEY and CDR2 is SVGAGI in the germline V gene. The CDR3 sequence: CASRVVSGSSYEQYF. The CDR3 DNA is TGTGCCAGCAGGGTAGTCAGCGGGAGCTCCTACGAGCAGTACTTC.

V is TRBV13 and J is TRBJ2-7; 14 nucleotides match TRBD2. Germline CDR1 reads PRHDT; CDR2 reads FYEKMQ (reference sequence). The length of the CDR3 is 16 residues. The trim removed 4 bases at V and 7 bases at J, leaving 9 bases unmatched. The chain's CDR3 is CASSYRLAGGPLEQYF. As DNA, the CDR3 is TGTGCCAGCAGCTACCGACTAGCGGGAGGGCCTTTAGAGCAGTACTTC.

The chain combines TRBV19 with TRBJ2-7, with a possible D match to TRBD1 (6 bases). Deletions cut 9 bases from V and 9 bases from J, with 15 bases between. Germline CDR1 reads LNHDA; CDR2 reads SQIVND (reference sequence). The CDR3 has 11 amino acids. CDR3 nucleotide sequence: TGTGCCAGCTCCAATACAGGGCTGCAGTACTTC. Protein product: CASSNTGLQYF.

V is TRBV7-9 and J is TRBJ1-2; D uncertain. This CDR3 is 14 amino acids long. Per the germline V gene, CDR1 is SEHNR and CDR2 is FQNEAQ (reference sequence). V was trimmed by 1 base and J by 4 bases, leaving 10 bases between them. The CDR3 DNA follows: TGTGCCAGCAGCTTAGTTGCAGGCAGCTATGGCTACACCTTC. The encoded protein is CASSLVAGSYGYTF.

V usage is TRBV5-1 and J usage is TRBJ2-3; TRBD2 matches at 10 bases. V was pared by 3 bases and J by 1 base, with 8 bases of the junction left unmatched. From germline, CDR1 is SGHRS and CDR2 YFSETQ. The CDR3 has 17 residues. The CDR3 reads CASSSHVSGGRTDTQYF. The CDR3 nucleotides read TGCGCCAGCAGCTCACACGTTAGCGGGGGGCGCACAGATACGCAGTATTTT.

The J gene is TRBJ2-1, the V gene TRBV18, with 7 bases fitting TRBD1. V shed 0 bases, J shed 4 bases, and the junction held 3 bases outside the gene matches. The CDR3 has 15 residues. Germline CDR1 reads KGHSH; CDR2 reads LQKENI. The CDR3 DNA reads TGTGCCAGCTCACCACCGGGACAGACATACAATGAGCAGTTCTTC. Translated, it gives CASSPPGQTYNEQFF. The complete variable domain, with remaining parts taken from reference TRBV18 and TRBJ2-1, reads NAGVMQNPRHLVRRRGQEARLRCSPMKGHSHVYWYRQLPEEGLKFMVYLQKENIIDESGMPKERFSAEFPKEGPSILRIQQVVRGDSAAYFCASSPPGQTYNEQFFGPGTRLTVL.

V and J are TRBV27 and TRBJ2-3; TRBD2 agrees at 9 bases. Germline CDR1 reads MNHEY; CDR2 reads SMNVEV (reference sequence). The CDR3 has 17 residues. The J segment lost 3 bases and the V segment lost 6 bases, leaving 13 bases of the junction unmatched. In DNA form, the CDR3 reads TGTGCCAGCAGGGGGGCGGGAGGGTATTTTGATACAGATACGCAGTATTTT. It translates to CASRGAGGYFDTDTQYF.

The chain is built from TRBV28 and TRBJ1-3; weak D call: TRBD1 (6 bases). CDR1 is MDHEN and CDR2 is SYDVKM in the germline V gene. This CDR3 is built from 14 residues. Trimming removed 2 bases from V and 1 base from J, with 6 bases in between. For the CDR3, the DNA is TGTGCCAGCAGTTTAACAGGGTCTGGAAACACCATATATTTT. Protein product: CASSLTGSGNTIYF.

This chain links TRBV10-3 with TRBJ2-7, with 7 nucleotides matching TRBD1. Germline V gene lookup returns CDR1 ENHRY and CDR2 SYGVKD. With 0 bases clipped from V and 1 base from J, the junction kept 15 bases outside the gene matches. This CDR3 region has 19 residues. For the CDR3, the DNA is TGTGCCATCAGTGAGTCACAGTGGCGAGTGGGACAGCCATCCTACGAGCAGTACTTC. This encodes CAISESQWRVGQPSYEQYF.

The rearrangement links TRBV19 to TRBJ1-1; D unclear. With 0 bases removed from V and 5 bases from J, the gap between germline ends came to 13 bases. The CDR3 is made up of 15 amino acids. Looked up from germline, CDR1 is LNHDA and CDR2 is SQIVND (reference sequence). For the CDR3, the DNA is TGTGCCAGTAGTATAGATCTATCCCGGCGGACTGAAGCTTTCTTT. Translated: CASSIDLSRRTEAFF. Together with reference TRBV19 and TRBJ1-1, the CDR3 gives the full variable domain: DGGITQSPKYLFRKEGQNVTLSCEQNLNHDAMYWYRQDPGQGLRLIYYSQIVNDFQKGDIAEGYSVSREKKESFPLTVTSAQKNPTAFYLCASSIDLSRRTEAFFGQGTRLTVV.

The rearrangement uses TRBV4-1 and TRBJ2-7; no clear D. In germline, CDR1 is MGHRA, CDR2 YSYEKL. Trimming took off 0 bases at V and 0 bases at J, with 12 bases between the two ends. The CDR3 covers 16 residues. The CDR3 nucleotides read TGCGCCAGCAGCCAAGAAGCAGACTGGATCTCCTACGAGCAGTACTTC. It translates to CASSQEADWISYEQYF.

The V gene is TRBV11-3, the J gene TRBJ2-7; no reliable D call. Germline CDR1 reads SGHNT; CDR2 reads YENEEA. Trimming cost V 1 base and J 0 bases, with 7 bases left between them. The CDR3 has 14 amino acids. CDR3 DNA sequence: TGTGCCAGCAGCTTAGGAGGCGGCTCCTACGAGCAGTACTTC. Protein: CASSLGGGSYEQYF.

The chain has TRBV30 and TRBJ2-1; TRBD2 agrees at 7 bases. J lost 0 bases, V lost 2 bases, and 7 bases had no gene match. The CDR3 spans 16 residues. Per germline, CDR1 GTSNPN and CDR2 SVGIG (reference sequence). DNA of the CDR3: TGTGCCTGGAGTACCATTGGCGGGAGCTCCTACAATGAGCAGTTCTTC. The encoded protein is CAWSTIGGSSYNEQFF.

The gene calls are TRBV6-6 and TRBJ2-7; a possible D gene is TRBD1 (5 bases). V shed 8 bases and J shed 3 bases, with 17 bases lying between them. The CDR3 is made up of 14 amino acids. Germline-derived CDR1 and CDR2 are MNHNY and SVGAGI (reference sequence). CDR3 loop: CASQGAGINYEQYF. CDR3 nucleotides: TGTGCCAGCCAGGGCGCAGGGATTAACTACGAGCAGTACTTC.

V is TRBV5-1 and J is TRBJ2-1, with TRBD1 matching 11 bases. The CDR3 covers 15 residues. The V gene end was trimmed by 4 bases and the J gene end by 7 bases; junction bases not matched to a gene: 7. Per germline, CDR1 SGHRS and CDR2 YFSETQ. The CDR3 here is CASSVGTGGANEQFF. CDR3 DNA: TGCGCCAGCAGCGTGGGGACAGGGGGGGCGAATGAGCAGTTCTTC.

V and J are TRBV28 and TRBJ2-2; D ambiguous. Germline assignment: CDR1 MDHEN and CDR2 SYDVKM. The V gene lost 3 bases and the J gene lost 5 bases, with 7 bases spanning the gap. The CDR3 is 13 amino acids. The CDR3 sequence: CASSLAETGELFF. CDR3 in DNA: TGTGCCAGCAGTTTGGCCGAAACCGGGGAGCTGTTTTTT.